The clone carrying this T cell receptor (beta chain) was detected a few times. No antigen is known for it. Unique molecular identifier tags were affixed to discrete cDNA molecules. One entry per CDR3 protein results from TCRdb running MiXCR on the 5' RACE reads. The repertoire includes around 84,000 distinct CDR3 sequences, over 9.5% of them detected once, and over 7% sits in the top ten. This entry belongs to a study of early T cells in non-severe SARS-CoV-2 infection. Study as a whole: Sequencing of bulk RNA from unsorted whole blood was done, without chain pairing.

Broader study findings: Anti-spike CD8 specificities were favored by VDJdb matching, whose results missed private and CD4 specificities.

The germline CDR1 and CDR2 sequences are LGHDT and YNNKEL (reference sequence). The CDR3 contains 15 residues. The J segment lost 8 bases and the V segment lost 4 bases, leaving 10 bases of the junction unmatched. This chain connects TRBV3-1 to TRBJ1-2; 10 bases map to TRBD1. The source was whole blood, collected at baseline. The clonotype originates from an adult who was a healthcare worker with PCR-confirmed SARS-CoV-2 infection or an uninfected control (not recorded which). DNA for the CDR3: TGTGCCAGCAGCCGGGACAGGGGACTTACCCGCGGCTACACCTTC. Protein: CASSRDRGLTRGYTF. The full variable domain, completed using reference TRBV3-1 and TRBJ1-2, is DTAVSQTPKYLVTQMGNDKSIKCEQNLGHDTMYWYKQDSKKFLKIMFSYNNKELIINETVPNRFSPKSPDKAHLNLHINSLELGDSAVYFCASSRDRGLTRGYTFGSGTRLTVV.